A single sample is the source of the 15 T cell receptor beta chains below, sequenced in a study of blood T cell repertoires in COVID-19. TCRdb's table, derived via immunoSEQ multiplex PCR, lists solely in-frame clones and lacks some. The table includes 390,000 or so clones, around four fifths detected once. Material: PBMCs or T cells enriched from blood (not recorded which). Receptor source: a woman between 50 and 59 years old who had recovered from COVID-19.

This chain joins TRBV7-2 and TRBJ1-2; D may be TRBD1 (5 bases). The CDR3 covers 15 residues. Germline values: CDR1 SGHTA, CDR2 FQGNSA. V was pared by 1 base and J by 3 bases, with 12 bases between. The CDR3 protein is CASSLGGGKDYGYTF. DNA for the CDR3: TGTGCCAGCAGCTTAGGTGGGGGGAAGGACTATGGCTACACCTTC.

The genes are TRBV5-6 and TRBJ1-5; D unresolved. The germline V and J ends were trimmed by 5 bases and 6 bases, with 15 bases remaining between them. The CDR3 has 14 amino acids. From germline, CDR1 is SGHDT and CDR2 YYEEEE. DNA for the CDR3: TGTGCCAGCAGTCATCGGAGGGAAGGTCAGCCCCAGCATTTT. Protein sequence: CASSHRREGQPQHF.

The chain links TRBV14 to TRBJ1-1; D gene unclear. The V end was cut by 1 base, the J end by 1 base, with 22 bases between. CDR3 length: 19 residues. Germline V gene lookup returns CDR1 SGHDN and CDR2 FVKESK. Here the CDR3 DNA reads TGTGCCAGCAGCCAAGTTGGAGGTCAGGCCTTTGGTTGGAACACTGAAGCTTTCTTT. Translating gives CASSQVGGQAFGWNTEAFF.

This clone was seen a single time. This sequence joins TRBV29-1 and TRBJ1-2, with D tentatively TRBD1 (5 bases). The length of the CDR3 is 12 residues. The germline V gene encodes CDR1 SQVTM and CDR2 ANQGSEA. The V gene lost 5 bases and the J gene lost 5 bases, with 12 bases spanning the gap. For the CDR3, the DNA is TGCAGCGTTTCGGATGGGGCGTATGGCTACACCTTC. Its translation is CSVSDGAYGYTF. Using reference TRBV29-1 and TRBJ1-2 for the parts outside the CDR3, the full variable domain is SAVISQKPSRDICQRGTSLTIQCQVDSQVTMMFWYRQQPGQSLTLIATANQGSEATYESGFVIDKFPISRPNLTFSTLTVSNMSPEDSSIYLCSVSDGAYGYTFGSGTRLTVV.

The rearrangement uses TRBV5-1 and TRBJ2-1; 13 bases are shared with TRBD2. The junction had 7 bases not matched to a gene; V was cut back by 1 base and J by 0 bases. Germline V lookup: CDR1 SGHRS, CDR2 YFSETQ. This CDR3 has 19 amino acids. The CDR3 nucleotides read TGCGCCAGCAGCTTGCGTGGGACTAGCGGGACGAGCTCCTACAATGAGCAGTTCTTC. This encodes CASSLRGTSGTSSYNEQFF.

The chain is built from TRBV7-7 and TRBJ2-1, with D perhaps TRBD2 (6 bases). The V end was cut by 4 bases, the J end by 7 bases, with 20 bases between. Germline-derived CDR1 and CDR2 are SSHAT and FNYEAQ (reference sequence). The CDR3 is 16 amino acids. The CDR3 DNA reads TGTGCCAGCAGCTCCTTAGCGGCCCCGGGTTGGAATGAGCAGTTCTTC. Its protein product is CASSSLAAPGWNEQFF.

The genes are TRBV5-1 and TRBJ1-1; 7 bases are shared with TRBD1. Trimming at V came to 4 bases and at J to 13 bases, leaving 16 bases not matched to a gene. Germline V lookup: CDR1 SGHRS, CDR2 YFSETQ. The CDR3 has 14 amino acids. The CDR3 nucleotides read TGCGCCAGCAGCCGAACCACAGGGGTACGTCAAGGTTTCTTT. This codes for CASSRTTGVRQGFF.

The genes are TRBV3-1 (or the pseudogene TRBV3-2) and TRBJ2-1; TRBD2 matches 11 bases. The germline CDR1 and CDR2 sequences are LGHDT and YNNKEL (reference sequence). This CDR3 is 15 amino acids long. J gave up 4 bases and V 1 base, and 0 bases lay outside the gene matches. The CDR3 DNA is TGTGCCAGCAGCCAAGGACTAGCGGGGTACAATGAGCAGTTCTTC. It is translated as CASSQGLAGYNEQFF.

The J gene is TRBJ2-2, the V gene TRBV5-4; TRBD1 matches at 7 bases. This CDR3 has 15 amino acids. The junction had 5 bases not matched to a gene; V was cut back by 4 bases and J by 2 bases. Germline V gene data show CDR1 as SGHNT and CDR2 as YYREEE (reference sequence). The CDR3 coding sequence is TGTGCCAGCAGCAGGGGACAGACTAACACCGGGGAGCTGTTTTTT. This sequence encodes CASSRGQTNTGELFF.

V usage is TRBV4-1 and J usage is TRBJ1-1, with unresolved D. The germline V and J ends were trimmed by 4 bases and 4 bases, with 10 bases remaining between them. The CDR3 spans 13 residues. The germline V gene encodes CDR1 MGHRA and CDR2 YSYEKL. This CDR3 is CASSREEGTEAFF. In DNA form, the CDR3 reads TGCGCCAGCAGCCGCGAGGAGGGCACTGAAGCTTTCTTT.

The chain joins TRBV18 to TRBJ2-7; a weak D match, TRBD2 (6 bases). Between the trimmed V and J ends, which lost 0 bases and 6 bases, there was a span of 15 bases. Germline V gives CDR1 KGHSH, CDR2 LQKENI. CDR3 length: 15 amino acids. This chain's CDR3 is CASSPPERVVGEQYF. DNA of the CDR3: TGTGCCAGCTCACCACCGGAGCGGGTAGTGGGCGAGCAGTACTTC.

This clone was counted only a few times. V is TRBV6-5 and J is TRBJ1-4, with D possibly TRBD1 on 5 matching bases. The CDR3 sequence is 15 residues long. Trimming took 0 bases from V and 8 from J, leaving 13 bases between them. CDR1 MNHEY and CDR2 SVGAGI come from the germline V gene. CDR3 in amino acids: CASSYSNGGSEKLFF. CDR3 sequence (DNA): TGTGCCAGCAGTTACTCGAACGGGGGGAGCGAAAAACTGTTTTTT.

Notes on this clone: A far larger clone is one base from this, pointing to a likely read error. The same CDR3 also results from other DNA sequences found in this sample. The V call is TRBV30, the J call TRBJ1-5; D is unclear. Per germline, CDR1 GTSNPN and CDR2 SVGIG (reference sequence). Trimming cost V 0 bases and J 2 bases, with 5 bases left between them. CDR3 length: 13 amino acids. This chain's CDR3 is CAWSVQGNQPQHF. DNA of the CDR3: TGTGCCTGGAGTGTACAAGGCAATCAGCCCCAGCATTTT.

The chain joins TRBV4-2 to TRBJ2-2; TRBD2 might be the D (6 bases). Germline lookup yields CDR1 LGHNA and CDR2 YNFKEQ. Trimming shortened V by 0 bases and J by 4 bases, and 6 bases separated the two germline ends. CDR3 length: 14 residues. The CDR3 spells CASSQEGGTGELFF. CDR3 nucleotide sequence: TGTGCCAGCAGCCAAGAGGGGGGCACCGGGGAGCTGTTTTTT.

The chain couples TRBV6-5 to TRBJ2-7, with unresolved D. The V end was cut by 6 bases, the J end by 0 bases, with 12 bases between. This CDR3 has 14 amino acids. Germline V gene lookup returns CDR1 MNHEY and CDR2 SVGAGI. In DNA, the CDR3 is TGTGCCAGCAGCGCTCACGGTGGCTCCTACGAGCAGTACTTC. This codes for CASSAHGGSYEQYF.